Detailed here is one TCR beta chain. V gave up 4 bases and J gave up 3 bases, with 10 bases separating them. This CDR3 is built from 13 residues. Looked up from germline, CDR1 is SGHNT and CDR2 is YYREEE (reference sequence). One heparinised draw of blood, averaging around 100 mL, came from each donor. This sample was taken from a study of beta chain features in type 1 diabetes. All of the isolated RNA was reverse transcribed, so expressed TCRB transcripts were sequenced. This table comes from immunoSEQ multiplex PCR, and its TCRdb copy is limited to in-frame clones, with some not included. This table has just over 600,000 clones, roughly 15% appearing once.

The rearrangement uses TRBV5-4 and TRBJ1-2; tentatively, D is TRBD1 (5 bases). This clonotype was sampled from a man younger than 35 in good health. The sequenced material came from naive CD4+ T cells from blood. DNA for the CDR3: TGTGCCAGCAGCGCCGTGGGGGACTATGGCTACACCTTC. Translating gives CASSAVGDYGYTF.